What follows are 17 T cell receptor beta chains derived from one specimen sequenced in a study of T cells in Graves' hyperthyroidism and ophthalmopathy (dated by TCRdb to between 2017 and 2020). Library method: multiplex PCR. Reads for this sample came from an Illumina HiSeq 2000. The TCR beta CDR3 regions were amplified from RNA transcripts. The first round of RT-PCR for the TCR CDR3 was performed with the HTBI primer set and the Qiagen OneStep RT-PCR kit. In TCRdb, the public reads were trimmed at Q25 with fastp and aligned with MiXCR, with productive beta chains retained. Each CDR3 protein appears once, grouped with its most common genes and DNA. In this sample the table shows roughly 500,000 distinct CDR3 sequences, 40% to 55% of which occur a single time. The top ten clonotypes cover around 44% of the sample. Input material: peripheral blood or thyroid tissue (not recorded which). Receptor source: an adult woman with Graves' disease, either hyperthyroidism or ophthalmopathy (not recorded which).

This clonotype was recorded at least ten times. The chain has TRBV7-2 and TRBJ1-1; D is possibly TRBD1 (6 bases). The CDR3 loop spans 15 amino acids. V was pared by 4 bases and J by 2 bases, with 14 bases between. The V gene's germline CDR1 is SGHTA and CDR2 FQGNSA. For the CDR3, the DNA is TGTGCCAGCAGCTCCAACGACAGGCGAAACACTGAAGCTTTCTTT. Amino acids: CASSSNDRRNTEAFF.

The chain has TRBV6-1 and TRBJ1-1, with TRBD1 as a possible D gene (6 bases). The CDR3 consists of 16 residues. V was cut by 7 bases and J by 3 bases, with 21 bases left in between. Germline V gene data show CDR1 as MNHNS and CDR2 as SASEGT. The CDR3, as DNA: TGTGCCAGCACCGAGGGGGAGGGGGGGCTGTACACTGAAGCTTTCTTT. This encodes CASTEGEGGLYTEAFF.

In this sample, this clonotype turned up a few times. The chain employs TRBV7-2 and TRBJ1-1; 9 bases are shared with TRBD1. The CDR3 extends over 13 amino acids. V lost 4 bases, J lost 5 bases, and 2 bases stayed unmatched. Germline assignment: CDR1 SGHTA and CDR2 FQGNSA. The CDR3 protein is CASSWGTGTEAFF. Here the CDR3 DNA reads TGTGCCAGCAGCTGGGGGACAGGGACTGAAGCTTTCTTT. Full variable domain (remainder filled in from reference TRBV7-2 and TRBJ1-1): GAGVSQSPSNKVTEKGKDVELRCDPISGHTALYWYRQSLGQGLEFLIYFQGNSAPDKSGLPSDRFSAERTGGSVSTLTIQRTQQEDSAVYLCASSWGTGTEAFFGQGTRLTVV.

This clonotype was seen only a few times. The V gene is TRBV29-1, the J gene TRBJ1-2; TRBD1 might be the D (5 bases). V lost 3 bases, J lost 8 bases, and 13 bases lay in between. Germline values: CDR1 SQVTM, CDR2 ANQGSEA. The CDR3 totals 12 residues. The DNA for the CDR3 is TGCAGCGTTGAGTCTGGGGGTGGCGGCTACACCTTC. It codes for CSVESGGGGYTF.

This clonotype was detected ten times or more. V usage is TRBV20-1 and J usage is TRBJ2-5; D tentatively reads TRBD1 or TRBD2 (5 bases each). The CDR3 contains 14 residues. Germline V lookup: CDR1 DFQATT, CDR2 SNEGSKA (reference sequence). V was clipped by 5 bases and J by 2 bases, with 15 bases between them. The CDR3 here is CSAVPGTHQETQYF. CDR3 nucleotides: TGCAGTGCTGTACCGGGGACGCATCAAGAGACCCAGTACTTC.

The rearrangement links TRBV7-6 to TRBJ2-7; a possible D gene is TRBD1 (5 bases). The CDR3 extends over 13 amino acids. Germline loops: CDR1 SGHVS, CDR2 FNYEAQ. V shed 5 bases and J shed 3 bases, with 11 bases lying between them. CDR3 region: CASSVRVGYEQYF. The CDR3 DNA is TGTGCCAGCAGCGTCAGGGTGGGCTACGAGCAGTACTTC.

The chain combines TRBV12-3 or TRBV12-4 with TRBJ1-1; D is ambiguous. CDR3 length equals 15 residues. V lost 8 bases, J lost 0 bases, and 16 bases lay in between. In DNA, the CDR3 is TGTGCCAGCGGAGGAGTGGGGTCCCTGAACACTGAAGCTTTCTTT. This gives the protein CASGGVGSLNTEAFF.

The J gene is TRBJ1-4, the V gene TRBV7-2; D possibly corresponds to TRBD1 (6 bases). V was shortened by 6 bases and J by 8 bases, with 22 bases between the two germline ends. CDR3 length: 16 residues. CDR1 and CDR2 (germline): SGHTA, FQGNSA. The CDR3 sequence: CASSPRGGAQGEKLFF. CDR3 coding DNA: TGTGCCAGCAGTCCCCGGGGGGGGGCCCAAGGGGAAAAACTGTTTTTT.

The CDR3 nucleotides read TGTGCCAGCAGCCAGCAAGGGGGCTGGAATGAAAAACTGTTTTTT. As protein: CASSQQGGWNEKLFF. The chain couples TRBV7-9 to TRBJ1-4; 7 positions match TRBD1. V lost 5 bases, J lost 5 bases, and 8 bases stayed unmatched. The length of the CDR3 is 15 residues. Per germline, CDR1 SEHNR and CDR2 FQNEAQ (reference sequence). Full variable domain (remainder filled in from reference TRBV7-9 and TRBJ1-4): DTGVSQNPRHKITKRGQNVTFRCDPISEHNRLYWYRQTLGQGPEFLTYFQNEAQLEKSRLLSDRFSAERPKGSFSTLEIQRTEQGDSAMYLCASSQQGGWNEKLFFGSGTQLSVL.

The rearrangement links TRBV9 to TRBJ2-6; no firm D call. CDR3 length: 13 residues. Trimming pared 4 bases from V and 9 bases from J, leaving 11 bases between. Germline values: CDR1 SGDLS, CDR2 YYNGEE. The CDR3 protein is CASSPREVNVLTF. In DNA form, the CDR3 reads TGTGCCAGCAGCCCCCGCGAGGTCAACGTCCTGACTTTC.

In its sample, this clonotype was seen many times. CDR3 amino acids: CASSPTAGLETQYF. The CDR3 coding sequence is TGTGCCAGTAGCCCGACGGCAGGGTTGGAGACCCAGTACTTC. The chain combines TRBV19 with TRBJ2-5; D is possibly TRBD1 (5 bases). Trimming pared 6 bases from V and 5 bases from J, leaving 16 bases between. CDR1 LNHDA and CDR2 SQIVND come from the germline V gene (reference sequence). The CDR3 sequence is 14 residues long.

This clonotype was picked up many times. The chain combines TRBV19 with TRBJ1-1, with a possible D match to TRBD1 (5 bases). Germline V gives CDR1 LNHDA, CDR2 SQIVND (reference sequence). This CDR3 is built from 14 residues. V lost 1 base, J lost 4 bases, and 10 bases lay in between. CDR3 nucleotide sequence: TGTGCCAGTAGTATAGGGGAGGGGTTCACTGAAGCTTTCTTT. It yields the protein CASSIGEGFTEAFF.

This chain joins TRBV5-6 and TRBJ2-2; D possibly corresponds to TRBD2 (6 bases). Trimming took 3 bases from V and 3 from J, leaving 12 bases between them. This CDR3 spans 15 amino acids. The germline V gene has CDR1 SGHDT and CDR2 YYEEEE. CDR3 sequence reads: CASSWWGEDTGELFF. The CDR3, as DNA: TGTGCCAGCAGCTGGTGGGGGGAAGACACCGGGGAGCTGTTTTTT.

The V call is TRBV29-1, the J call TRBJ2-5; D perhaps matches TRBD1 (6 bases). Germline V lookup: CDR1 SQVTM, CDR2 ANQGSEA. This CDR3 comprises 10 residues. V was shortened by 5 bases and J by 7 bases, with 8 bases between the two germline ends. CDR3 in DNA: TGCAGCGTTCTACAGGGGACCCAGTACTTC. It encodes CSVLQGTQYF.

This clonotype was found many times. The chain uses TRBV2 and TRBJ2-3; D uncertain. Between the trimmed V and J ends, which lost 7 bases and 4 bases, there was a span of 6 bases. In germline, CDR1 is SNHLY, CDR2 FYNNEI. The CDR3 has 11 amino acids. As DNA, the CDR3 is TGTGCCAGCACCTTAGCAGATACGCAGTATTTT. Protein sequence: CASTLADTQYF.

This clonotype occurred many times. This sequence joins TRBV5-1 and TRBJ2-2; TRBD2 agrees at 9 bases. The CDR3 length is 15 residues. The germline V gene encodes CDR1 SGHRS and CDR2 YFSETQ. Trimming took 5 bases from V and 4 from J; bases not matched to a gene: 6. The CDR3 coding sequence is TGCGCCAGCAGGAGCTCTAGCGGGACCACCGGGGAGCTGTTTTTT. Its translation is CASRSSSGTTGELFF.

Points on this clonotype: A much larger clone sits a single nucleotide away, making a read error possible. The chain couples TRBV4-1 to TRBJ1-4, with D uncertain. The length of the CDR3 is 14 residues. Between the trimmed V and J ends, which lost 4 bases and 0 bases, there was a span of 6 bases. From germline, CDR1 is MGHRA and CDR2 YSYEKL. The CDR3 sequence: CASSLSTTNEKLFF. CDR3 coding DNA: TGCGCCAGCAGCCTTAGTACAACTAATGAAAAACTGTTTTTT.